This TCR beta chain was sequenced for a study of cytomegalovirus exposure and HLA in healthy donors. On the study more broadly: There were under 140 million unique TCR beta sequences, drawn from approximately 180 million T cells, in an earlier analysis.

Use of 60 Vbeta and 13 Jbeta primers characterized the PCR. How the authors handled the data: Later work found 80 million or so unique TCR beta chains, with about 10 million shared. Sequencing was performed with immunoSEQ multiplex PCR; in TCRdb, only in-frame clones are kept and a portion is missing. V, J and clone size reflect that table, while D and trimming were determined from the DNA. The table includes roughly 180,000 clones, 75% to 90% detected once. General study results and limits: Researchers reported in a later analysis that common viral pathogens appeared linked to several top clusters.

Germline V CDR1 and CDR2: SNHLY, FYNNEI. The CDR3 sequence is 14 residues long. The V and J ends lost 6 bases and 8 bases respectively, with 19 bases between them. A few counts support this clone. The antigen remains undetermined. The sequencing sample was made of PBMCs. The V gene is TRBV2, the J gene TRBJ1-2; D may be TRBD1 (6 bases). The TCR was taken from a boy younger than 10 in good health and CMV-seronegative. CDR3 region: CASSVADSPEGYTF. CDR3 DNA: TGTGCCAGCAGCGTTGCGGACAGCCCAGAGGGCTACACCTTC.